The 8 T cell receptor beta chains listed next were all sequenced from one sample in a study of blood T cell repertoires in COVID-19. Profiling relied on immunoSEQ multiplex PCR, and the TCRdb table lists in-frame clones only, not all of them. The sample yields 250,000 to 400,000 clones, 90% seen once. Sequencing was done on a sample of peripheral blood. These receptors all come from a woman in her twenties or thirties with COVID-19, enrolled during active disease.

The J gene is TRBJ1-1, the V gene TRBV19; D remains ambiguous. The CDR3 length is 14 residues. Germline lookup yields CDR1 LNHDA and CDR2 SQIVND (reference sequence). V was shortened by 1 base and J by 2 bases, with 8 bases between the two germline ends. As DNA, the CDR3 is TGTGCCAGTAGTATAGGGGCAGTAAACACTGAAGCTTTCTTT. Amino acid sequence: CASSIGAVNTEAFF.

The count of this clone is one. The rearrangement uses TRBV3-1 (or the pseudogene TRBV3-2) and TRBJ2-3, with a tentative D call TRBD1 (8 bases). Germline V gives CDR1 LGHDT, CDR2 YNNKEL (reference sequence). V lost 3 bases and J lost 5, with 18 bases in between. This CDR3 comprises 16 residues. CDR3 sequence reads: CASSQPLTGEGDTQYF. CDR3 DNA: TGTGCCAGCAGCCAGCCGTTGACAGGGGAGGGAGATACGCAGTATTTT.

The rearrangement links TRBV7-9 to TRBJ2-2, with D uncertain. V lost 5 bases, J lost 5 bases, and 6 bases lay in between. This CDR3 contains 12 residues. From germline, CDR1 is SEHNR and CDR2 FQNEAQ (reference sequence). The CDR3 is CASSGITGELFF. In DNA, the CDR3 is TGTGCCAGCAGCGGCATTACCGGGGAGCTGTTTTTT.

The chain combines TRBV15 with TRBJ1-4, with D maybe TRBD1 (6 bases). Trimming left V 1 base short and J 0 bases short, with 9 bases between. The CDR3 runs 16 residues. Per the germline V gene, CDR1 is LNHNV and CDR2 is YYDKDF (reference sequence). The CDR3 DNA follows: TGTGCCACCAGCAGAGGGACAGCCGCAACTAATGAAAAACTGTTTTTT. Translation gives CATSRGTAATNEKLFF.

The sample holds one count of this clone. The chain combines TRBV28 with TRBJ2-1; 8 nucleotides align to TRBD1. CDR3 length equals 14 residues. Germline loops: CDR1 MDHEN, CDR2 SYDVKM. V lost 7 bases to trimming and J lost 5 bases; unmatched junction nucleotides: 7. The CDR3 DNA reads TGTGCCAGCACCCCGGGACAGGTGAACAATGAGCAGTTCTTC. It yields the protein CASTPGQVNNEQFF.

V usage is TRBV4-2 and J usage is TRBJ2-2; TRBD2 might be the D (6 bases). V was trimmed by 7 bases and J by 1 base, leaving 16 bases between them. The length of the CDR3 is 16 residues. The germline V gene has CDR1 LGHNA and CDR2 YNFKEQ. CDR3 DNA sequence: TGTGCCAGCAAGCCAAGGATTAGCGGGAACACCGGGGAGCTGTTTTTT. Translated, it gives CASKPRISGNTGELFF.

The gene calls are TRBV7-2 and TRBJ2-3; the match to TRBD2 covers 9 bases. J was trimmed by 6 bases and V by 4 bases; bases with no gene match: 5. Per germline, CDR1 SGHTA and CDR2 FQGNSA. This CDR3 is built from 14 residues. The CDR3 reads CASSSGLAPDTQYF. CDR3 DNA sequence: TGTGCCAGCAGCTCGGGACTAGCACCGGATACGCAGTATTTT.

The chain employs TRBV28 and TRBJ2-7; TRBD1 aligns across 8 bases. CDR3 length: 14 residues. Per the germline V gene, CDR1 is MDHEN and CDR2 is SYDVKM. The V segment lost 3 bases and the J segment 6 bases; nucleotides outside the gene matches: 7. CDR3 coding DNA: TGTGCCAGCAGTTTCGGCAGGGGGCGAGGCGAGCAGTACTTC. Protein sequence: CASSFGRGRGEQYF.